The rows below give T cell receptor beta chains drawn from one sample of a study of CD8+ T cells in alopecia areata. Clones were sequenced by immunoSEQ multiplex PCR, and TCRdb holds only the in-frame ones, with some missing. The sample lists 80,000 to 100,000 clones; roughly 40% were seen once. Material: CD8+ T cells sorted from blood, obtained at week 24, from a patient treated with tofacitinib. The receptor source for this set is a human donor with alopecia areata. CDR3s include the opening cysteine and the closing phenylalanine or tryptophan. The D gene is left open where the match is weak. Only part of the rows carry a size: once, few, many, or a class if the clone is expanded.

CDR3 protein: CASSARSGSYEQYF; CDR3 DNA: TGTGCCAGCAGTGCCCGTAGTGGGTCCTACGAGCAGTACTTC; V gene: TRBV27; J gene: TRBJ2-7; D gene: .; clone size: .
CDR3 protein: CASSLIRELFF; CDR3 DNA: TGTGCCAGCAGCTTGATTCGGGAGCTGTTTTTT; V gene: TRBV5-5; J gene: TRBJ2-2; D gene: .; clone size: few
CDR3 protein: CASFIRGHEQFF; CDR3 DNA: TGTGCCAGCTTCATAAGGGGGCATGAGCAGTTCTTC; V gene: TRBV13; J gene: TRBJ2-1; D gene: TRBD1; clone size: .
CDR3 protein: CASRFWDSYEQYF; CDR3 DNA: TGTGCCAGCAGATTCTGGGACAGTTACGAGCAGTACTTC; V gene: TRBV27; J gene: TRBJ2-7; D gene: TRBD1; clone size: .
CDR3 protein: CASSVESGVGTQYF; CDR3 DNA: TGTGCCAGCAGCGTAGAGTCAGGGGTAGGGACCCAGTACTTC; V gene: TRBV9; J gene: TRBJ2-5; D gene: .; clone size: once
CDR3 protein: CASGSGGTRNTEAFF; CDR3 DNA: TGTGCTAGTGGTTCTGGGGGGACGAGGAACACTGAAGCTTTCTTT; V gene: TRBV12-5; J gene: TRBJ1-1; D gene: .; clone size: few
CDR3 protein: CASTSGLAVSTDTQYF; CDR3 DNA: TGTGCCAGTACCTCGGGACTAGCCGTTAGCACAGATACGCAGTATTTT; V gene: TRBV27; J gene: TRBJ2-3; D gene: TRBD2; clone size: .
CDR3 protein: CASRETAGALYNEQFF; CDR3 DNA: TGTGCCAGCAGGGAAACGGCGGGAGCACTATACAATGAGCAGTTCTTC; V gene: TRBV5-5; J gene: TRBJ2-1; D gene: TRBD2; clone size: .
CDR3 protein: CASRLAVLSGANVLTF; CDR3 DNA: TGTGCCAGCAGACTAGCGGTTCTCTCTGGGGCCAACGTCCTGACTTTC; V gene: TRBV27; J gene: TRBJ2-6; D gene: TRBD2; clone size: many
CDR3 protein: CSVPLQQETQYF; CDR3 DNA: TGCAGCGTCCCCCTTCAGCAAGAGACCCAGTACTTC; V gene: TRBV29-1; J gene: TRBJ2-5; D gene: .; clone size: .
CDR3 protein: CASSLSQRETQYF; CDR3 DNA: TGTGCCAGCAGTTTAAGCCAGAGGGAGACCCAGTACTTC; V gene: TRBV6-6; J gene: TRBJ2-5; D gene: .; clone size: .
CDR3 protein: CASSPIPELAANNNEQFF; CDR3 DNA: TGTGCCAGCAGCCCCATCCCTGAACTAGCGGCAAATAACAATGAGCAGTTCTTC; V gene: TRBV7-9; J gene: TRBJ2-1; D gene: TRBD2; clone size: .
CDR3 protein: CAWSAGLAVYNEQFF; CDR3 DNA: TGTGCCTGGAGCGCGGGACTAGCGGTATACAATGAGCAGTTCTTC; V gene: TRBV30; J gene: TRBJ2-1; D gene: TRBD2; clone size: .
CDR3 protein: CASSFYKDTQYF; CDR3 DNA: TGTGCCAGCAGTTTCTATAAAGATACGCAGTATTTT; V gene: TRBV28; J gene: TRBJ2-3; D gene: .; clone size: few
CDR3 protein: CASRDSYGYTF; CDR3 DNA: TGTGCCAGCAGGGACAGCTATGGCTACACCTTC; V gene: TRBV6-5; J gene: TRBJ1-2; D gene: .; clone size: .
CDR3 protein: CAWSVLAGDEQFF; CDR3 DNA: TGTGCCTGGAGTGTGCTAGCGGGAGACGAGCAGTTCTTC; V gene: TRBV30; J gene: TRBJ2-1; D gene: TRBD2; clone size: .
CDR3 protein: CASSFYRDYEQYF; CDR3 DNA: TGTGCCAGCAGTTTCTACAGGGACTACGAGCAGTACTTC; V gene: TRBV27; J gene: TRBJ2-7; D gene: .; clone size: .
CDR3 protein: CASSERALNTGELFF; CDR3 DNA: TGTGCCAGCAGCGAAAGGGCTCTTAACACCGGGGAGCTGTTTTTT; V gene: TRBV11-3; J gene: TRBJ2-2; D gene: .; clone size: .
CDR3 protein: CASSKKPSSYEQYF; CDR3 DNA: TGTGCCAGCAGCAAAAAGCCTAGCTCCTACGAGCAGTACTTC; V gene: TRBV7-2; J gene: TRBJ2-7; D gene: .; clone size: .
CDR3 protein: CASSYSGERLPDTQYF; CDR3 DNA: TGTGCCAGCAGTTACTCGGGGGAGAGACTGCCTGATACGCAGTATTTT; V gene: TRBV6-5; J gene: TRBJ2-3; D gene: .; clone size: few
CDR3 protein: CASSHSAASTDTQYF; CDR3 DNA: TGCGCCAGCAGCCACTCTGCCGCGAGCACAGATACGCAGTATTTT; V gene: TRBV4-1; J gene: TRBJ2-3; D gene: .; clone size: .
CDR3 protein: CASSATTENNEQFF; CDR3 DNA: TGTGCCAGCAGCGCAACAACAGAAAACAATGAGCAGTTCTTC; V gene: TRBV9; J gene: TRBJ2-1; D gene: .; clone size: .
CDR3 protein: CASSLARTGASMNTEAFF; CDR3 DNA: TGCGCCAGCAGCTTGGCCAGGACAGGGGCCTCCATGAACACTGAAGCTTTCTTT; V gene: TRBV5-1; J gene: TRBJ1-1; D gene: TRBD1; clone size: .
CDR3 protein: CASSQEGTGTEAFF; CDR3 DNA: TGCGCCAGCAGCCAAGAGGGGACAGGGACTGAAGCTTTCTTT; V gene: TRBV4-1; J gene: TRBJ1-1; D gene: TRBD1; clone size: few
CDR3 protein: CASSRRRGDYEQYF; CDR3 DNA: TGCGCCAGCAGCCGCCGCCGCGGGGACTACGAGCAGTACTTC; V gene: TRBV4-1; J gene: TRBJ2-7; D gene: .; clone size: once
CDR3 protein: CASSFSGEETQYF; CDR3 DNA: TGTGCCAGCAGCTTTTCGGGAGAAGAGACCCAGTACTTC; V gene: TRBV11-2; J gene: TRBJ2-5; D gene: .; clone size: .
CDR3 protein: CASSEGTRAAGAYNEQFF; CDR3 DNA: TGTGCCAGCAGTGAAGGGACCCGGGCCGCGGGGGCTTACAATGAGCAGTTCTTC; V gene: TRBV25-1; J gene: TRBJ2-1; D gene: .; clone size: few
CDR3 protein: CASSQVAGIPSTDTRYF; CDR3 DNA: TGCGCCAGCAGCCAAGTCGCGGGAATCCCTAGCACAGATACGCGGTATTTT; V gene: TRBV4-1; J gene: TRBJ2-3; D gene: .; clone size: .
CDR3 protein: CASSPGQLHEQYF; CDR3 DNA: TGTGCCAGCAGCCCCGGACAGCTCCACGAGCAGTACTTC; V gene: TRBV11-2; J gene: TRBJ2-7; D gene: .; clone size: .
CDR3 protein: CASSSQDLNEQFF; CDR3 DNA: TGTGCCAGCAGCTCCCAAGACTTGAATGAGCAGTTCTTC; V gene: TRBV13; J gene: TRBJ2-1; D gene: .; clone size: .
CDR3 protein: CASSRTGSTDTQYF; CDR3 DNA: TGTGCCAGCAGTCGGACGGGAAGCACAGATACGCAGTATTTT; V gene: TRBV6-1; J gene: TRBJ2-3; D gene: .; clone size: few
CDR3 protein: CASSYSIPGESYEQYF; CDR3 DNA: TGTGCCAGCAGTTACTCTATACCAGGGGAATCCTACGAGCAGTACTTC; V gene: TRBV6-5; J gene: TRBJ2-7; D gene: .; clone size: .
CDR3 protein: CASSSGNIQYF; CDR3 DNA: TGTGCCAGCAGTTCGGGAAACATTCAGTACTTC; V gene: TRBV27; J gene: TRBJ2-4; D gene: .; clone size: .
CDR3 protein: CASSRKWTSVESDTQYF; CDR3 DNA: TGTGCCAGCAGCCGGAAATGGACTAGCGTCGAGTCAGATACGCAGTATTTT; V gene: TRBV7-9; J gene: TRBJ2-3; D gene: TRBD2; clone size: few
CDR3 protein: CASDRGEQGEAFF; CDR3 DNA: TGTGCCAGCGACAGGGGAGAACAGGGTGAAGCTTTCTTT; V gene: TRBV6-6; J gene: TRBJ1-1; D gene: TRBD1; clone size: .
CDR3 protein: CASSLGVGPYEQYF; CDR3 DNA: TGTGCCAGCAGCTTAGGGGTAGGTCCCTACGAGCAGTACTTC; V gene: TRBV7-8; J gene: TRBJ2-7; D gene: .; clone size: few
CDR3 protein: CSVEPAAQETQYF; CDR3 DNA: TGCAGCGTTGAACCGGCCGCTCAAGAGACCCAGTACTTC; V gene: TRBV29-1; J gene: TRBJ2-5; D gene: .; clone size: .
CDR3 protein: CASSPGQGAEAFF; CDR3 DNA: TGTGCCAGCAGCCCCGGACAGGGTGCTGAAGCTTTCTTT; V gene: TRBV7-3; J gene: TRBJ1-1; D gene: TRBD1; clone size: .
CDR3 protein: CATEGSADTQYF; CDR3 DNA: TGCGCCACCGAGGGGTCGGCAGATACGCAGTATTTT; V gene: TRBV10-2; J gene: TRBJ2-3; D gene: .; clone size: few
CDR3 protein: CASSLSSGGGYTF; CDR3 DNA: TGTGCCAGCAGTTTATCGTCCGGGGGCGGCTACACCTTC; V gene: TRBV27; J gene: TRBJ1-2; D gene: .; clone size: few
CDR3 protein: CASIKDGETQYF; CDR3 DNA: TGTGCCAGCATTAAGGACGGAGAGACCCAGTACTTC; V gene: TRBV2; J gene: TRBJ2-5; D gene: .; clone size: .
CDR3 protein: CASSFYLTAEVKTQYF; CDR3 DNA: TGTGCCAGCAGCTTTTATCTGACAGCCGAGGTGAAGACCCAGTACTTC; V gene: TRBV5-6; J gene: TRBJ2-5; D gene: .; clone size: .
CDR3 protein: CASSLGQGMSIEQYF; CDR3 DNA: TGCGCCAGCAGCTTGGGACAGGGGATGTCTATCGAGCAGTACTTC; V gene: TRBV5-1; J gene: TRBJ2-7; D gene: TRBD1; clone size: .
CDR3 protein: CASSFQGLAGGGEQYF; CDR3 DNA: TGTGCCAGCAGCTTCCAGGGACTAGCGGGAGGGGGTGAGCAGTACTTC; V gene: TRBV7-2; J gene: TRBJ2-7; D gene: TRBD2; clone size: few
CDR3 protein: CASSLLIGEQYF; CDR3 DNA: TGTGCCAGCAGCTTATTAATCGGGGAGCAGTACTTC; V gene: TRBV7-9; J gene: TRBJ2-7; D gene: .; clone size: few
CDR3 protein: CASSSDRTNTGELFF; CDR3 DNA: TGTGCCAGCAGCTCGGACAGGACGAACACCGGGGAGCTGTTTTTT; V gene: TRBV27; J gene: TRBJ2-2; D gene: TRBD1; clone size: .
CDR3 protein: CASSVSTGVLFF; CDR3 DNA: TGTGCCAGCAGCGTCTCGACAGGCGTGTTGTTCTTC; V gene: TRBV7-9; J gene: TRBJ2-1; D gene: .; clone size: .